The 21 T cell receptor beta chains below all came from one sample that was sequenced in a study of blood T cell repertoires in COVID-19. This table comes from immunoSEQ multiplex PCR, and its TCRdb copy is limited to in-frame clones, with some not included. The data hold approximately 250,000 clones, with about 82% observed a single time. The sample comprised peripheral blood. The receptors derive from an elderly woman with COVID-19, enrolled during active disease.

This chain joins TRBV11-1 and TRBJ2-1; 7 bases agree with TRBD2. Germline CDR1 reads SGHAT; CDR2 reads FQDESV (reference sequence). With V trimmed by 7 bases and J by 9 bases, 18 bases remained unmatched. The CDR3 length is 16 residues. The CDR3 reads CASTPTSPLPVGEQFF. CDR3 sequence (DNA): TGTGCCAGCACCCCGACTAGCCCACTCCCGGTAGGTGAGCAGTTCTTC.

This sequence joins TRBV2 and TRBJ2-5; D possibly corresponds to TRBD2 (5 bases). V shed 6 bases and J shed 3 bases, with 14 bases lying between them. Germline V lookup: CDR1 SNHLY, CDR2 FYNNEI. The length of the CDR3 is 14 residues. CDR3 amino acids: CASSTSELKETQYF. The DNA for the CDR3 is TGTGCCAGCAGCACTAGTGAGTTAAAAGAGACCCAGTACTTC.

CDR3 DNA sequence: TGCGCCAGCAGCTTTTCAGGGACAAGAGGGACTGAAGCTTTCTTT. Its translation: CASSFSGTRGTEAFF. This chain uses TRBV5-1 with TRBJ1-1; TRBD1 might be the D (6 bases). CDR3 size: 15 residues. Trimming pared 2 bases from V and 5 bases from J, leaving 16 bases between. Germline CDR1 and CDR2: SGHRS and YFSETQ.

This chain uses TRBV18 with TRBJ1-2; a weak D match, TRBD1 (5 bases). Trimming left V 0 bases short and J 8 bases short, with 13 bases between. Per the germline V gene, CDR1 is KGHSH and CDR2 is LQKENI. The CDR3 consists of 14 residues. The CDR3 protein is CASSPPNKGLGYTF. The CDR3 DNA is TGTGCCAGCTCACCACCAAATAAGGGGTTAGGCTACACCTTC.

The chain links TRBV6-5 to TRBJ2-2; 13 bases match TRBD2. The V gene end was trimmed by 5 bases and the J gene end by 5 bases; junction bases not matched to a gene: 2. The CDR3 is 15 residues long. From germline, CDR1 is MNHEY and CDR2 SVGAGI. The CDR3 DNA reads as TGTGCCAGCAGTACTAGCGGGGGGGCTACCGGGGAGCTGTTTTTT. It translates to CASSTSGGATGELFF.

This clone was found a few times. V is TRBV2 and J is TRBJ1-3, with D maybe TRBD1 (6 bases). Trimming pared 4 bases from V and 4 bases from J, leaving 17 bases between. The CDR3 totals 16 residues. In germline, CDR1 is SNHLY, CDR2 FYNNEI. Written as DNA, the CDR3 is TGTGCCAGCAGTGCCGACGCCCCAGGGGTCGGAAACACCATATATTTT. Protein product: CASSADAPGVGNTIYF.

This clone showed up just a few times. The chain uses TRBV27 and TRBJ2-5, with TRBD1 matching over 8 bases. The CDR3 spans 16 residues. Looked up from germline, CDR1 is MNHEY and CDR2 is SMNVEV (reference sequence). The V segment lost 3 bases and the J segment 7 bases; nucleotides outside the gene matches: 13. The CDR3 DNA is TGTGCCAGCAGTTTCTTCGGGACAGGTCTTTTAGGGACCCAGTACTTC. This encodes CASSFFGTGLLGTQYF.

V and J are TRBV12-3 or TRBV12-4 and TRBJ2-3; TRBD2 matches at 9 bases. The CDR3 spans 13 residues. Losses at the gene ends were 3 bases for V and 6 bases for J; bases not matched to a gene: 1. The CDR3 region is CASSFGTSDTQYF. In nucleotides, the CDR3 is TGTGCCAGCAGTTTCGGGACTAGCGATACGCAGTATTTT.

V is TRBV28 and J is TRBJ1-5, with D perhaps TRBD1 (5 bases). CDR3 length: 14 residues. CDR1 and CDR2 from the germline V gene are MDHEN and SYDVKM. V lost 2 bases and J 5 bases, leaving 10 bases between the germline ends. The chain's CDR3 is CASSLPRGYQPQHF. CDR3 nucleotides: TGTGCCAGCAGTTTACCGCGGGGCTATCAGCCCCAGCATTTT.

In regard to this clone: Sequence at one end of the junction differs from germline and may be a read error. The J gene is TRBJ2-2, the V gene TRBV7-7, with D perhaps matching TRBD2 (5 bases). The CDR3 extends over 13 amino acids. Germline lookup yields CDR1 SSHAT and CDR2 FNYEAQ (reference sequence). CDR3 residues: CASSFGVTGELFF. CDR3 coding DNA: TGTGCTAGCAGCTTCGGGGTCACCGGGGAGCTGTTTTTT.

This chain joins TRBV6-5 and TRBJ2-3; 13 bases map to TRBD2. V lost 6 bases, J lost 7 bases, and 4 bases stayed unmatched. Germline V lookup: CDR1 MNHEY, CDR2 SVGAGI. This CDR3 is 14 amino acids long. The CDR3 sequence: CASRGTSGINTQYF. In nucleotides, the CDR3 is TGTGCCAGCAGGGGGACTAGCGGGATAAATACGCAGTATTTT.

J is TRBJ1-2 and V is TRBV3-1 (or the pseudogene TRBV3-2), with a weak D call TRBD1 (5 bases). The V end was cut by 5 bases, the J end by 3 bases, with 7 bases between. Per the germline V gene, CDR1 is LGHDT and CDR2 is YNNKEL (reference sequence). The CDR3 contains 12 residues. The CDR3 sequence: CASSGGDYGYTF. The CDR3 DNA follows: TGTGCCAGCAGCGGGGGGGACTATGGCTACACCTTC.

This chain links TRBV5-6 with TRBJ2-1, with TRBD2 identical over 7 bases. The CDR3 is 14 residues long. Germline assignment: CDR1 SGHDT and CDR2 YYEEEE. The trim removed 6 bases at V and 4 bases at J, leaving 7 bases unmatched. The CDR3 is CASKRRGTYNEQFF. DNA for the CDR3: TGTGCCAGCAAGAGGCGGGGGACGTACAATGAGCAGTTCTTC.

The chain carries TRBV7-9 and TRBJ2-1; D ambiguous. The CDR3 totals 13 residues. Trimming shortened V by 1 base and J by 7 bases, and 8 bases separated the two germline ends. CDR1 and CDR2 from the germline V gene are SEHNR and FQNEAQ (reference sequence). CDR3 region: CASSLGVLNEQFF. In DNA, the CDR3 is TGTGCCAGCAGCTTAGGCGTCTTAAATGAGCAGTTCTTC.

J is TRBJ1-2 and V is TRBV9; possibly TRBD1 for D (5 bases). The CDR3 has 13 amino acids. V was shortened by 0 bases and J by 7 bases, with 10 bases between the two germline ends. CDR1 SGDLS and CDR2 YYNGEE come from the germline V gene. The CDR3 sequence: CASSVGGRVGYTF. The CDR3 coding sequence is TGTGCCAGCAGCGTAGGGGGCAGGGTTGGCTACACCTTC. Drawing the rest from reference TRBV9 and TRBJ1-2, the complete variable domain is DSGVTQTPKHLITATGQRVTLRCSPRSGDLSVYWYQQSLDQGLQFLIQYYNGEERAKGNILERFSAQQFPDLHSELNLSSLELGDSALYFCASSVGGRVGYTFGSGTRLTVV.

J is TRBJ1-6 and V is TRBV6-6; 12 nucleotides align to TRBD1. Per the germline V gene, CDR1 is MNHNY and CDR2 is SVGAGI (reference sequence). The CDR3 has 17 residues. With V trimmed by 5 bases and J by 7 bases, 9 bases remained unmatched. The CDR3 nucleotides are TGTGCCAGCAGTCCAACCGGGACAGGGGGCGCGAATTCACCCCTCCACTTT. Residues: CASSPTGTGGANSPLHF.

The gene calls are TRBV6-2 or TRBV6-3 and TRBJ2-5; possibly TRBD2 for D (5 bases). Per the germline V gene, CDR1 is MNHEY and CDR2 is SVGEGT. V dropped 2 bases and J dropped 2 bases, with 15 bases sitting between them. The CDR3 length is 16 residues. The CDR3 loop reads CASSYETPGGQETQYF. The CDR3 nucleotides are TGTGCCAGCAGTTACGAGACTCCAGGAGGACAAGAGACCCAGTACTTC.

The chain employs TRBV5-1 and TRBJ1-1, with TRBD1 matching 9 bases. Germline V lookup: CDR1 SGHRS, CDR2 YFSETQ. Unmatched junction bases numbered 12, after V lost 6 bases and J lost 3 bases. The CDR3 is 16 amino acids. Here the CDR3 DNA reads TGCGCCAGCACCGCAACAGGGGGCGGTGCCTACACTGAAGCTTTCTTT. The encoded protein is CASTATGGGAYTEAFF.

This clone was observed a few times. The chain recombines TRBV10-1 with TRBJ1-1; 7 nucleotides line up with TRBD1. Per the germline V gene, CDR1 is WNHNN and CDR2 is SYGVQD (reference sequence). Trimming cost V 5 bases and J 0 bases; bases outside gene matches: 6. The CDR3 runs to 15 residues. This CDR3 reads CASSFSGTVNTEAFF. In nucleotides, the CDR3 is TGCGCCAGCAGTTTCTCCGGGACAGTGAACACTGAAGCTTTCTTT.

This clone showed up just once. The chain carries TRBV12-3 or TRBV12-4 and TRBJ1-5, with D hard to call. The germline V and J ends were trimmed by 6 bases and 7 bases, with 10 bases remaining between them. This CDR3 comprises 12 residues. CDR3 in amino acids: CASRSEQQPQHF. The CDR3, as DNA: TGTGCCAGCAGGTCCGAACAGCAGCCCCAGCATTTT.

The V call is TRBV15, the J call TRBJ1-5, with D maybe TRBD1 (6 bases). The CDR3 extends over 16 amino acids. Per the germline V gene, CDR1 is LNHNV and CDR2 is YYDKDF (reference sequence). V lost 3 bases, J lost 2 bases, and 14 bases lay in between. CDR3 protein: CATSSPQRTGNQPQHF. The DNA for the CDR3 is TGTGCCACCAGCAGCCCCCAGCGGACAGGCAATCAGCCCCAGCATTTT.